The TCR beta chain under discussion was sequenced for a study of blood T cells in healthy people across ages (dated by TCRdb to about 2015). Study-level background: In model experiments, template switching captured about one uniquely barcoded TCR beta cDNA molecule for every two T cells. Age-related changes in TCR beta repertoire diversity were measured in the study by deep sequencing normalized with unique cDNA molecular identifiers. The donors were divided into four age groups: young (average around 17 years), middle-aged (roughly 40), aged (about 56) and long-lived (approximately 74). Donors of different ages were randomly distributed across sequencing lanes to avoid experimental bias. Using the same blood draw, the study looked at two additional independent replicas of 1 million unique cDNA reads for two donors, one aged 18 to 30 and the other aged 80 or older. What the work shows at the level of the full study, not this receptor alone: Estimates of total diversity based on one million sequenced T cells were considered lower bounds and underestimates. Donor CMV infection status was unknown, potentially confounding age-related changes in expanded clonotypes. Observed TCR beta diversity per million T cells fell roughly linearly with age, and a significant reduction was already apparent by age around 39. The percentage of naive T cells measured by flow cytometry correlated strongly with observed TCR beta diversity. Compared with the aged group, more naive CD4+ T cells, fewer expanded clones and increased TCR diversity were shown by the long-lived group, suggesting age selection. Conclusive comparison of naive and antigen-experienced compartments was prevented by the profiling of bulk unsorted PBMCs.

The protocol used for the library was 5' RACE. The run used an Illumina HiSeq 2500. A second PCR of roughly 6 to 12 cycles was performed with a sample-barcoded 5' primer and a J-beta primer mix. Each TCR beta cDNA molecule received a unique molecular identifier from a template-switch 5' adaptor carrying 12 random nucleotides. Each sample yielded at least 3 million CDR3-containing paired-end reads. All of the RNA was converted into first-strand cDNA using the Mint cDNA synthesis kit, with a TRBC-specific oligonucleotide serving as the primer. All cDNA was treated with uracil-DNA glycosylase and then went through a first 18-cycle PCR with the universal primers M1SS and BC2_uni_R. For the original study's pipeline: Normalization of each sample was performed by random selection of 1 million high-quality reads, each carrying a distinct molecular identifier. Reads sharing molecular identifiers were discarded rather than binned into consensus sequences. CDR3 identification, clonotype clustering and error correction used MiTCR with a Q25 quality threshold and the strictest error-elimination algorithm. A nonparametric unseen species model with Euler transformation was used to estimate a lower bound on total TCR beta diversity. TCRdb ran its own pipeline on the public reads, namely fastp trimming at Q25 and MiXCR clone calling, and kept in-frame beta chains. Every CDR3 protein is listed once, alongside the most common genes and DNA of its rows. None of the V and J calls come from the authors' own analysis; TCRdb made them. Recorded for this sample are fewer than 800,000 distinct CDR3 sequences; 20% to 25% of them occurred a single time. Together, the top ten hold about 3.6% of the sample.

Systemically healthy Caucasian individuals from Russia, 35 to 50 in total and aged 6 to 90 years, were included as donors. Approximately 10 milliliters of peripheral blood were collected from each donor into EDTA-treated Vacutainer tubes. Ficoll-Paque density-gradient centrifugation was used to isolate PBMCs, with at least 6.5 million per sample. Trizol reagent was used to extract total RNA from the PBMCs, yielding at least 6 micrograms per sample. Naive CD45RAhigh/CD27high T cell percentages were measured by flow cytometry on a PBMC aliquot from every donor. This clonotype was counted only a few times. This clone's antigen is unknown. Base quality data are lacking; no much larger clone is found one base away. Taken from cysteine to phenylalanine, the CDR3 has 14 residues. Only the CDR3 region is kept as DNA, spanning 42 bases read in frame from base 1. Taken from the germline V gene (reference sequence), the CDR1 and CDR2 loops are MNHEY and SMNVEV. Clipping removes 6 bases from V and 5 bases from J, with 4 as the unmatched junction base count.

Sequenced input: blood. The clonotype originates from a man in his sixties or seventies in good health. The rearranged segments are TRBV27 and TRBJ1-4, and TRBD1 matches 9 of the central bases. The CDR3 here reads CASSDRGFNEKLFF. The nucleotides read TGTGCCAGCAGCGACAGGGGGTTCAATGAAAAACTGTTTTTT.